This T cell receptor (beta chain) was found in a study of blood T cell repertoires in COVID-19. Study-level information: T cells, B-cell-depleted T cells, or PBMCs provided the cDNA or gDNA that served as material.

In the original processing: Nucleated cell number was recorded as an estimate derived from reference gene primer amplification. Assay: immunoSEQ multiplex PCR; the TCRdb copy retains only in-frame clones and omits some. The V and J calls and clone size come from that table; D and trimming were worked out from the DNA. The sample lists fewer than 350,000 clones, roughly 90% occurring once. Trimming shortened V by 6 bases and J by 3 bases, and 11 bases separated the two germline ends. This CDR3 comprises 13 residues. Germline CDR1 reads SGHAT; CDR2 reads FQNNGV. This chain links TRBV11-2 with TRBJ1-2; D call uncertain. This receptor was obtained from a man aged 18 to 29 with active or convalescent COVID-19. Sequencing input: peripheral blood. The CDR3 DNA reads TGTGCCAGCAGGTCAATAGGAGACTATGGCTACACCTTC. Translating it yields CASRSIGDYGYTF.